One and the same sample provided the 17 T cell receptor beta chains below, sequenced in a study of blood T cell repertoires in COVID-19. TCRdb's table, derived via immunoSEQ multiplex PCR, lists solely in-frame clones and lacks some. Of approximately 280,000 clones detected, 80% to 95% appear once; the ten largest clones hold 6.5% to 8%. The sequencing sample was made of peripheral blood. Receptors originate from a woman between 25 and 40 years old with COVID-19, enrolled during active disease.

The sample holds one count of this clone. The chain has TRBV5-4 and TRBJ2-7, with TRBD2 as a possible D gene (5 bases). From germline, CDR1 is SGHNT and CDR2 YYREEE (reference sequence). The germline V and J ends were trimmed by 4 bases and 3 bases, with 14 bases remaining between them. This CDR3 is 14 amino acids long. The CDR3 DNA follows: TGTGCCAGCAGCGCCCCTGACGGGGACTACGAGCAGTACTTC. Translated, it gives CASSAPDGDYEQYF.

This clone was recorded only once. The chain is built from TRBV7-6 and TRBJ2-3; TRBD2 is a possible D gene (6 bases). The V end was cut by 1 base, the J end by 2 bases, with 13 bases between. The germline V gene encodes CDR1 SGHVS and CDR2 FNYEAQ. There are 16 residues in the CDR3. In DNA, the CDR3 is TGTGCCAGCAGCTTAGTGGGGGGAGAGGTCACAGATACGCAGTATTTT. It is translated as CASSLVGGEVTDTQYF.

This clone was found once. The rearrangement links TRBV7-9 to TRBJ2-7, with 12 bases lining up with TRBD2. Per germline, CDR1 SEHNR and CDR2 FQNEAQ (reference sequence). The CDR3 is 15 amino acids. V gave up 5 bases and J gave up 4 bases; unmatched junction bases: 6. CDR3 loop: CASSRRTSGTYEQYF. The CDR3 region has the DNA TGTGCCAGCAGCAGGAGGACTAGCGGGACTTACGAGCAGTACTTC.

This clone was seen only a few times. This rearrangement joins TRBV9 to TRBJ1-3; the D gene is possibly TRBD1 (5 bases). CDR1 is SGDLS and CDR2 is YYNGEE in the germline V gene. V shed 3 bases and J shed 0 bases, with 13 bases lying between them. This CDR3 comprises 16 residues. CDR3: CASSASQTGSGNTIYF. The DNA of the CDR3 is TGTGCCAGCAGCGCCTCTCAAACAGGCTCTGGAAACACCATATATTTT.

The chain joins TRBV6-4 to TRBJ1-6, with TRBD1 identical over 7 bases. Germline CDR1 MRHNA, CDR2 SNTAGT. The trim removed 4 bases at V and 7 bases at J, leaving 16 bases unmatched. CDR3 length: 18 residues. CDR3 residues: CASSVSVAPDRANSPLHF. The CDR3 DNA is TGTGCCAGCAGTGTGAGTGTGGCGCCCGACAGGGCCAATTCACCCCTCCACTTT.

The rearrangement joins TRBV7-3 to TRBJ2-3; possibly TRBD1 for D (6 bases). Trimming took off 5 bases at V and 5 bases at J, with 8 bases between the two ends. Germline-derived CDR1 and CDR2 are SGHTA and FQGTGA. The CDR3 has 12 residues. The CDR3 sequence is CASSQQGDTQYF. As DNA, the CDR3 is TGTGCCAGCAGCCAACAGGGAGATACGCAGTATTTT.

As DNA, the CDR3 is TGCGCCAGCAGCACACAGATGAACACTGAAGCTTTCTTT. Amino acid sequence: CASSTQMNTEAFF. The rearrangement joins TRBV5-1 to TRBJ1-1; D not resolved. With 4 bases removed from V and 0 bases from J, the gap between germline ends came to 7 bases. This CDR3 is 13 amino acids long. Germline-derived CDR1 and CDR2 are SGHRS and YFSETQ.

This clone has a single count. V usage is TRBV18 and J usage is TRBJ1-6, with D possibly TRBD1 on 5 matching bases. Trimming left V 3 bases short and J 13 bases short, with 16 bases between. Germline assignment: CDR1 KGHSH and CDR2 LQKENI. This CDR3 is 14 amino acids long. The CDR3 bases are TGTGCCAGCTCACCGGACACACGAATTCCGCCCCTCCACTTT. It codes for CASSPDTRIPPLHF.

V and J are TRBV18 and TRBJ2-1; 11 bases match TRBD2. The germline CDR1 and CDR2 sequences are KGHSH and LQKENI. This CDR3 spans 15 amino acids. Unmatched junction bases numbered 12, after V lost 4 bases and J lost 13 bases. CDR3 sequence (DNA): TGTGCCAGCTCACTTTCGGGACTAGCGGCCTCGCTACAGTTCTTC. The encoded protein is CASSLSGLAASLQFF.

This chain joins TRBV27 and TRBJ2-2; D not resolved. The CDR3 has 13 amino acids. Germline loops: CDR1 MNHEY, CDR2 SMNVEV (reference sequence). With 7 bases removed from V and 8 bases from J, the gap between germline ends came to 14 bases. CDR3 in DNA: TGTGCCAGCACCGTCCCCAATACTGGGGAGCTGTTTTTT. It encodes CASTVPNTGELFF.

The CDR3 nucleotides read TGTGCCAGCACCTCTGGGAGTGCCAATGAAAAACTGTTTTTT. Amino acid sequence: CASTSGSANEKLFF. The chain employs TRBV27 and TRBJ1-4, with no clear D. V lost 7 bases to trimming and J lost 5 bases, with 14 bases between them. CDR1 and CDR2 (germline): MNHEY, SMNVEV (reference sequence). The CDR3 loop spans 14 amino acids.

This clone has more than one count but fewer than ten. The chain joins TRBV2 to TRBJ2-2; TRBD2 matches 10 bases. This CDR3 region has 15 residues. CDR1 SNHLY and CDR2 FYNNEI come from the germline V gene. The V and J ends lost 6 bases and 5 bases, in that order; junction bases with no gene match: 6. The CDR3 is CASRPNSGGTGELFF. CDR3 coding DNA: TGTGCCAGCAGGCCAAATAGCGGGGGGACCGGGGAGCTGTTTTTT.

This chain connects TRBV18 to TRBJ2-5; D is perhaps TRBD2 (5 bases). Germline values: CDR1 KGHSH, CDR2 LQKENI. Trimming stripped 0 bases from V and 5 bases from J, with 13 bases between. This CDR3 has 15 amino acids. CDR3 nucleotides: TGTGCCAGCTCACCACCTAGCGCCCTTCGGGAGACCCAGTACTTC. It is translated as CASSPPSALRETQYF.

V usage is TRBV12-5 and J usage is TRBJ2-1; a weak D match, TRBD1 (6 bases). The CDR3 contains 13 residues. Trimming removed 5 bases from V and 8 bases from J, with 13 bases in between. Per the germline V gene, CDR1 is LGHNT and CDR2 is FRNRAP. The CDR3 loop reads CASGLNRVHEQFF. In nucleotides, the CDR3 is TGTGCTAGTGGTCTAAACAGGGTGCATGAGCAGTTCTTC.

The chain has TRBV6-2 or TRBV6-3 and TRBJ1-2; unclear D gene. The ends were cut back, 0 bases at V and 7 bases at J, with 6 bases in the middle. From germline, CDR1 is MNHEY and CDR2 SVGEGT. The CDR3 is 12 amino acids. The CDR3 DNA follows: TGTGCCAGCAGTTACTCGCGGGGTGGCTACACCTTC. Translated: CASSYSRGGYTF.

V and J are TRBV2 and TRBJ1-4; no clear D. The CDR3 length is 13 residues. V lost 4 bases, J lost 8 bases, and 11 bases lay in between. In germline, CDR1 is SNHLY, CDR2 FYNNEI. The CDR3 DNA sequence: TGTGCCAGCAGTGCTGAGGGTGGCGAAAAACTGTTTTTT. Its protein is CASSAEGGEKLFF.

V and J are TRBV9 and TRBJ2-7, with D maybe TRBD1 (6 bases). The CDR3 has 15 amino acids. CDR1 SGDLS and CDR2 YYNGEE come from the germline V gene. V lost 0 bases and J 3 bases, leaving 13 bases between the germline ends. CDR3 DNA: TGTGCCAGCAGCGTAGATGGGGCACAGGGCTACGAGCAGTACTTC. Its translation is CASSVDGAQGYEQYF.